This entry lists 12 T cell receptor beta chains sequenced from one sample in a study of T cell repertoires in cytomegalovirus infection. Each CDR3 protein gets one entry after TCRdb re-called the reads with MiXCR. The sample holds about 230,000 distinct CDR3 sequences; about 20% are singletons and the top ten take 15% to 20%. The sequenced material came from CD8+ T cells from PBMCs. These receptors were collected from a human donor in good health (CMV status not recorded). Some clones in this sample may be carry-over from other donors' samples.

This clonotype was seen a few times. The chain couples TRBV20-1 to TRBJ2-3; 12 bases map to TRBD2. With V trimmed by 0 bases and J by 1 base, 14 bases remained unmatched. CDR1 and CDR2 from the germline V gene are DFQATT and SNEGSKA (reference sequence). This CDR3 region has 20 residues. The CDR3 protein is CSARDLGLAGGNSRTDTQYF. The CDR3 region has the DNA TGCAGTGCTAGAGATCTCGGGCTAGCGGGGGGGAATAGCCGCACAGATACGCAGTATTTT.

This clonotype was seen many times. The chain has TRBV2 and TRBJ1-2; possible D gene TRBD1, 6 bases. V was cut by 1 base and J by 4 bases, with 13 bases left in between. The CDR3 extends over 15 amino acids. Looked up from germline, CDR1 is SNHLY and CDR2 is FYNNEI. The CDR3 DNA follows: TGTGCCAGCAGTGAAGGGGGAGGGGGGGTCTATGGCTACACCTTC. It yields the protein CASSEGGGGVYGYTF. The full variable domain, in which reference TRBV2 and TRBJ1-2 provide the parts outside the CDR3, is EPEVTQTPSHQVTQMGQEVILRCVPISNHLYFYWYRQILGQKVEFLVSFYNNEISEKSEIFDDQFSVERPDGSNFTLKIRSTKLEDSAMYFCASSEGGGGVYGYTFGSGTRLTVV.

The J gene is TRBJ1-1, the V gene TRBV10-3, with 9 bases matching TRBD1. The V gene end was trimmed by 3 bases and the J gene end by 3 bases; junction bases not matched to a gene: 5. The CDR3 is 15 amino acids. CDR1 and CDR2 from the germline V gene are ENHRY and SYGVKD. The CDR3 here is CAISDGGQGYTEAFF. The CDR3 DNA follows: TGTGCCATCAGTGATGGGGGACAGGGTTACACTGAAGCTTTCTTT.

This rearrangement joins TRBV20-1 to TRBJ1-6, with D tentatively TRBD1 (6 bases). Germline-derived CDR1 and CDR2 are DFQATT and SNEGSKA (reference sequence). The CDR3 runs to 18 residues. The V gene lost 1 base and the J gene lost 0 bases, with 16 bases spanning the gap. In DNA, the CDR3 is TGCAGTGCTAGAGTTTGGTCCCAGGGGAGCTCCTATAATTCACCCCTCCACTTT. Protein sequence: CSARVWSQGSSYNSPLHF.

The chain links TRBV12-3 or TRBV12-4 to TRBJ1-2; D remains unclear. The V end lost 4 bases, the J end lost 3 bases, and 9 bases lay between the germline ends. The CDR3 covers 13 residues. The CDR3 loop reads CASSYNADYGYTF. CDR3 DNA: TGTGCCAGCAGTTACAACGCAGACTATGGCTACACCTTC.

The chain recombines TRBV24-1 with TRBJ2-2; D possibly corresponds to TRBD2 (5 bases). V was clipped by 3 bases and J by 7 bases, with 14 bases between them. CDR1 and CDR2 from the germline V gene are KGHDR and SFDVKD. The CDR3 runs 15 residues. The CDR3 DNA follows: TGTGCCACCAGTGATGCGGACTTGGCAGGCGGGGAGCTGTTTTTT. Its translation is CATSDADLAGGELFF.

The CDR3 DNA follows: TGTGCCAGCAGTGATAGGGGCCCAAGCTCCTATAATTCACCCCTCCACTTT. Encoded protein: CASSDRGPSSYNSPLHF. V and J are TRBV2 and TRBJ1-6; the D gene is possibly TRBD1 (5 bases). This CDR3 is 17 amino acids long. Germline assignment: CDR1 SNHLY and CDR2 FYNNEI. Trimming stripped 3 bases from V and 0 bases from J, with 12 bases between.

This clonotype was seen only a few times. The CDR3 sequence is CASSPLTGGKGDTQYF. DNA for the CDR3: TGTGCCAGCAGCCCGCTTACAGGGGGAAAAGGAGATACGCAGTATTTT. This rearrangement joins TRBV7-2 to TRBJ2-3; 8 bases are shared with TRBD1. Germline V gene lookup returns CDR1 SGHTA and CDR2 FQGNSA. The CDR3 has 16 residues. The J segment lost 5 bases and the V segment lost 5 bases, leaving 12 bases of the junction unmatched.

CDR3 protein: CASSSIFMGQTEAFF. The CDR3 nucleotides are TGCGCCAGCAGCTCCATATTTATGGGGCAAACTGAAGCTTTCTTT. The gene calls are TRBV4-1 and TRBJ1-1; a weak D match, TRBD1 (5 bases). Germline CDR1 is MGHRA and CDR2 is YSYEKL. CDR3 length: 15 amino acids. The V gene lost 5 bases and the J gene lost 5 bases, with 18 bases spanning the gap.

The chain couples TRBV27 to TRBJ2-3, with no clear D. The CDR3 sequence is 11 residues long. V dropped 8 bases and J dropped 5 bases, with 8 bases sitting between them. CDR1 and CDR2 from the germline V gene are MNHEY and SMNVEV (reference sequence). CDR3 bases: TGTGCCAGCCGTGGCTTAGATACGCAGTATTTT. Amino acids: CASRGLDTQYF.

Only a few counts were recorded for this clonotype. The chain uses TRBV28 and TRBJ2-3; maybe TRBD1 (6 bases). Germline loops: CDR1 MDHEN, CDR2 SYDVKM. This CDR3 has 18 amino acids. V was cut by 4 bases and J by 2 bases, with 22 bases left in between. CDR3 bases: TGTGCCAGCAGTTCCCTTGGAGCGACAGGTTCCCTCACAGATACGCAGTATTTT. It codes for CASSSLGATGSLTDTQYF.

This clonotype was seen once. The chain joins TRBV6-5 to TRBJ2-3; 11 bases agree with TRBD2. The germline gives CDR1 MNHEY, CDR2 SVGAGI. The CDR3 runs to 14 residues. V was clipped by 6 bases and J by 6 bases; unmatched bases: 5. This chain's CDR3 is CASRDSGGDDTQYF. DNA of the CDR3: TGTGCCAGCAGAGATAGCGGGGGGGATGATACGCAGTATTTT.